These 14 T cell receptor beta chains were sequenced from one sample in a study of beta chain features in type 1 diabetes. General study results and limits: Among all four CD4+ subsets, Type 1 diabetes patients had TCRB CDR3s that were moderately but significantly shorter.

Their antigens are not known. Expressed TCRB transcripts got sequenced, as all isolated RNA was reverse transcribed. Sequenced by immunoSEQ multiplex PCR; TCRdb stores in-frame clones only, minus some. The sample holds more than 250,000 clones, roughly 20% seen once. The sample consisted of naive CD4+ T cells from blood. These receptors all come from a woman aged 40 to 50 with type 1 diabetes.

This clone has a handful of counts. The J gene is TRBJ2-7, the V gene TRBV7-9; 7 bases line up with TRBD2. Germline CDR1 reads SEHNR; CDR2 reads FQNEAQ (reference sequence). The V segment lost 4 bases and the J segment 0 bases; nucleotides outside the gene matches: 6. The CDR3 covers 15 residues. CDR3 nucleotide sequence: TGTGCCAGCAGCTACACTCGCGGGAGCTCCTACGAGCAGTACTTC. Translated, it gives CASSYTRGSSYEQYF.

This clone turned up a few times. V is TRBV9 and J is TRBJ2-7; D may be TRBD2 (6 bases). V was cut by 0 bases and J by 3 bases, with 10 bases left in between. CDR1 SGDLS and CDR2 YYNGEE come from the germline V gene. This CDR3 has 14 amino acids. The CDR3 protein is CASSVGATSYEQYF. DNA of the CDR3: TGTGCCAGCAGCGTAGGTGCGACTAGCTACGAGCAGTACTTC.

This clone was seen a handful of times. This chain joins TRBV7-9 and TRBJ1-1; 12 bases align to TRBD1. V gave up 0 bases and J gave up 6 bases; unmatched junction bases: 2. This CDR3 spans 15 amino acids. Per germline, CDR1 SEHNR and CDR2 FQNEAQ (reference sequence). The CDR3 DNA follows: TGTGCCAGCAGCTTAGCTGGGACAGGGGGCCCTGAAGCTTTCTTT. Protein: CASSLAGTGGPEAFF.

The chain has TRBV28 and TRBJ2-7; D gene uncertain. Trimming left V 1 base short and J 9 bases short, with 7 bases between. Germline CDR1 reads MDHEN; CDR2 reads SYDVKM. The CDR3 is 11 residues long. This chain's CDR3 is CASSLYRRQYF. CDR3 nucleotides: TGTGCCAGCAGTTTATACCGGAGGCAGTACTTC.

The CDR3 DNA follows: TGTGCCAGCGGGGGACAGGGGGGTGCCGGGGAGCTGTTTTTT. The encoded protein is CASGGQGGAGELFF. The gene calls are TRBV7-8 and TRBJ2-2, with 11 nucleotides matching TRBD1. V lost 8 bases and J lost 6; bases outside the gene matches: 5. There are 14 residues in the CDR3. Germline V lookup: CDR1 SGHVS, CDR2 FQNEAQ.

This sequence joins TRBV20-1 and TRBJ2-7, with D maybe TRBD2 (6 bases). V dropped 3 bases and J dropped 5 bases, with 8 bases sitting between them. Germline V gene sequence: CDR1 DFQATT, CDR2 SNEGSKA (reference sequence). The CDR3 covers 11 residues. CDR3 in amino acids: CSASSGNEQYF. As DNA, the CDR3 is TGCAGTGCTAGTAGCGGAAACGAGCAGTACTTC.

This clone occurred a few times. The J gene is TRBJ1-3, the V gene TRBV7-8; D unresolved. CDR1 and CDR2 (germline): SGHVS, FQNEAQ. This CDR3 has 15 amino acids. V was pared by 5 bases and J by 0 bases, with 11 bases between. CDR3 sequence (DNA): TGTGCCAGCAGCACCCGGGTCCTCTCTGGAAACACCATATATTTT. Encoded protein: CASSTRVLSGNTIYF.

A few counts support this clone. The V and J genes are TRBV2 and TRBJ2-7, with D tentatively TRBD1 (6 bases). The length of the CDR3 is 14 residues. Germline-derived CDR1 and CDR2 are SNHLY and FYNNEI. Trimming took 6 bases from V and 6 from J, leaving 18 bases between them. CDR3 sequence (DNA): TGTGCCAGCAGAGGGGACAAATCGGACGGCGAGCAGTACTTC. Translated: CASRGDKSDGEQYF.

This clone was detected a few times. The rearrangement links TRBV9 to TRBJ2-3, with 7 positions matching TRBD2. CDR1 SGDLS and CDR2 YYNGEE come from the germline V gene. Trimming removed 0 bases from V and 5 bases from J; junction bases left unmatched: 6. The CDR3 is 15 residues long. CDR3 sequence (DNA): TGTGCCAGCAGCGTAGGAGGACTAGACGGAGATACGCAGTATTTT. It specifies CASSVGGLDGDTQYF.

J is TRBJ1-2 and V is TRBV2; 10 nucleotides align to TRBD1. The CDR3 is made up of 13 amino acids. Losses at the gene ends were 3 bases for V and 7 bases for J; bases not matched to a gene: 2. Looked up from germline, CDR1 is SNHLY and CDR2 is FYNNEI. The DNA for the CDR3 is TGTGCCAGCAGTGAGACAGGGGGCTTTGGCTACACCTTC. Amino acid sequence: CASSETGGFGYTF.

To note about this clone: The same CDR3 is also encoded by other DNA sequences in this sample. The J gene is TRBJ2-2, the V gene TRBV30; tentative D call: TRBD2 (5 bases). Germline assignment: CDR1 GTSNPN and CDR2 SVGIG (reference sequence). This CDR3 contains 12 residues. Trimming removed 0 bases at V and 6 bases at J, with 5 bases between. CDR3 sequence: CAWSVAAGELFF. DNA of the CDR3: TGTGCCTGGAGTGTAGCGGCCGGGGAGCTGTTTTTT.

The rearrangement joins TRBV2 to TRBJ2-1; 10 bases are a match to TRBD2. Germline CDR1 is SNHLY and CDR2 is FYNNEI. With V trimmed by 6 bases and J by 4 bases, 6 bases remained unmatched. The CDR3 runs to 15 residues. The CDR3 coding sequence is TGTGCCAGCAGGTCCGGGACTAGCGCTTACAATGAGCAGTTCTTC. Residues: CASRSGTSAYNEQFF.

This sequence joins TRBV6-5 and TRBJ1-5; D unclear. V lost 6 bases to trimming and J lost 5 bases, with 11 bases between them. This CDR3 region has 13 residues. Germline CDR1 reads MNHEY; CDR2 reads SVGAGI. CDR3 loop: CASSPTDDQPQHF. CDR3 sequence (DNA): TGTGCCAGCAGCCCGACTGACGATCAGCCCCAGCATTTT.

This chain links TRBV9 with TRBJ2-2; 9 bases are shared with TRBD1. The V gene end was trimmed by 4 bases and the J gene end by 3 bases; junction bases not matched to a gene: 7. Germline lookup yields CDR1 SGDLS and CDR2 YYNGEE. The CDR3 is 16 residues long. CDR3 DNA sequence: TGTGCCAGCAGCTTTAGGGACAGGGACGACACCGGGGAGCTGTTTTTT. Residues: CASSFRDRDDTGELFF.